A selection of T cell receptor beta chains follows, all from one sample in a study of OX40 agonist ivuxolimab in advanced cancers. Libraries were prepared by immunoSEQ multiplex PCR; TCRdb keeps only in-frame clonotypes and omits some of them. The sample has about 2,900 clones, approximately 68% seen once. The sequenced sample was CD4+ or CD8+ T cells sorted from blood, obtained in a trial of the OX40 agonist ivuxolimab. The source is an adult with an advanced solid tumor such as melanoma, head and neck, liver or kidney cancer. Each CDR3 is given with its conserved first and last residue. D genes are given only for firm matches. Clone size is shown for a subset of rows, as once, few, many or a class of expanded clone.

V: TRBV7-9; D: -; size: once; J: TRBJ2-3; DNA: TGTGCCAGCAGCTCGGCGGACGAAGATACGCAGTATTTT; CDR3: CASSSADEDTQYF
V: TRBV28; D: TRBD1; size: -; J: TRBJ1-4; DNA: TGTGCCAGCAGATCACAGGGGTCTGGAGAAAAACTGTTTTTT; CDR3: CASRSQGSGEKLFF
V: TRBV6-6; D: -; size: -; J: TRBJ2-2; DNA: TGTGCCAGCAGTTACTCTGGCGGAGATACCGGGGAGCTGTTTTTT; CDR3: CASSYSGGDTGELFF
V: TRBV5-1; D: -; size: -; J: TRBJ2-7; DNA: TGCGCCAGCAGCTTGGATGGTCCTTCTACCGAGCAGTACTTC; CDR3: CASSLDGPSTEQYF
V: TRBV7-8; D: -; size: -; J: TRBJ2-6; DNA: TGTGCCAGCAGCTCGCAGGAGTCTGGGGCCAACGTCCTGACTTTC; CDR3: CASSSQESGANVLTF
V: TRBV28; D: -; size: -; J: TRBJ2-7; DNA: TGTGCCAGCAGCCGCGAGCTAGTGGGGTCCTACGAGCAGTACTTC; CDR3: CASSRELVGSYEQYF
V: TRBV6-1; D: -; size: -; J: TRBJ2-2; DNA: TGTGCCAGCAGTTCCACGAACACCGGGGAGCTGTTTTTT; CDR3: CASSSTNTGELFF
V: TRBV15; D: TRBD2; size: -; J: TRBJ2-1; DNA: TGTGCCACCAGCAGTAGCGGGACCAACAATGAGCAGTTCTTC; CDR3: CATSSSGTNNEQFF
V: TRBV6-6; D: TRBD2; size: -; J: TRBJ2-2; DNA: TGTGCCAGCAGTTACCGACTAGCGGAGAACACCGGGGAGCTGTTTTTT; CDR3: CASSYRLAENTGELFF
V: TRBV6-4; D: -; size: -; J: TRBJ2-6; DNA: TGTGCCAGCAGTGACTCACTAGCTGGGGCCAACGTCCTGACTTTC; CDR3: CASSDSLAGANVLTF
V: TRBV6-1; D: -; size: large; J: TRBJ2-2; DNA: TGTGCCAGCAGTGAAGCGCGTGTTGGAATCAGCGGGGAGCTGTTTTTT; CDR3: CASSEARVGISGELFF
V: TRBV19; D: TRBD1; size: -; J: TRBJ1-4; DNA: TGTGCCAGTAGCCCGGACAGGGGTGATGAAAAACTGTTTTTT; CDR3: CASSPDRGDEKLFF
V: TRBV19; D: -; size: -; J: TRBJ1-1; DNA: TGTGCATACTACGGGGGGAGTCAGAACACTGAAGCTTTCTTT; CDR3: CAYYGGSQNTEAFF
V: TRBV6-5; D: -; size: -; J: TRBJ1-1; DNA: TGTGCCAGCAGTTACTCGATAGGTATCGCTGAAGCTTTCTTT; CDR3: CASSYSIGIAEAFF